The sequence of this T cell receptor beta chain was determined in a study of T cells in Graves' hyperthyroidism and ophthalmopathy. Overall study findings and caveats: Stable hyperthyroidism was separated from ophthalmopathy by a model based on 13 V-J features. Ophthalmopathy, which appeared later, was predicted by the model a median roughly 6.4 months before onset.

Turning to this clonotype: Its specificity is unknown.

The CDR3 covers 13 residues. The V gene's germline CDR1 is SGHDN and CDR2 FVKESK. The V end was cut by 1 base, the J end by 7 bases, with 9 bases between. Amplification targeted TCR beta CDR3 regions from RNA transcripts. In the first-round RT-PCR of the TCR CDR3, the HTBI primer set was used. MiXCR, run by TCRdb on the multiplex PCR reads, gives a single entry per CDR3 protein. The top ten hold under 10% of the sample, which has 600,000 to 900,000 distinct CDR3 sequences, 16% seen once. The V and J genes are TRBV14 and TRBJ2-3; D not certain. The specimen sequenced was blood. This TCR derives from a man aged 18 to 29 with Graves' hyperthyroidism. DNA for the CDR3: TGTGCCAGCAGCCAAGGGCGGTTAAATACGCAGTATTTT. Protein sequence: CASSQGRLNTQYF.